These T cell receptor beta chains were read from a single sample in a study of cytomegalovirus exposure and HLA in healthy donors. Clones were sequenced by immunoSEQ multiplex PCR, and TCRdb holds only the in-frame ones, with some missing. The sample includes some 200,000 clones, roughly four fifths of them seen just once. Sequencing was carried out using PBMCs. The receptors here all came from a girl aged 5-17 years in good health and CMV-seronegative. Each CDR3 is given with its conserved first and last residue.

13	TRBV6-1	TRBJ1-1	CASSERQNTEAFF
16	TRBV9	TRBJ2-2	CASSVGGGTGAGELFF
13	TRBV28	TRBJ1-1	CASSPRPQGVAFF
13	TRBV27	TRBJ2-3	CASSLSSTDTQYF
21	TRBV28	TRBJ2-1	CASSLPSEEGAGGYSYNEQFF
14	TRBV14	TRBJ2-7	CASSLPGLEVKKYF
17	TRBV21-1	TRBJ1-3	CASSKRPRPFSGNTIYF
15	TRBV6-6	TRBJ2-1	CASTRKINSYNEQFF
13	TRBV28	TRBJ2-2	CATYDRNTGELFF
14	TRBV19	TRBJ1-1	CASNGRDQDTEAFF
15	TRBV27	TRBJ1-2	CASTTLRGSNYGYTF
14	TRBV27	TRBJ2-1	CASSRTGGYNEQFF
14	TRBV10-3	TRBJ1-5	CAISGGQFDQPQHF
14	TRBV6-4	TRBJ2-1	CASSDGTSGSEQFF
16	TRBV2	TRBJ2-7	CASKLELGRATYEQYF
15	TRBV7-3	TRBJ1-5	CASSLPQGSNQPQHF
15	TRBV7-2	TRBJ2-5	CASSLSGGVQETQYF
18	TRBV9	TRBJ1-6	CASSTDPGLTSYNSPLHF
17	TRBV27	TRBJ2-5	CASSRRRQRLPGETQYF
16	TRBV18	TRBJ2-1	CASSPGGRTRPNEQFF
14	TRBV7-3	TRBJ1-2	CASSFNGTGEGYTF
17	TRBV11-2	TRBJ2-1	CASSGTRTSGRSDEQFF
13	TRBV19	TRBJ1-2	CASSPGLQYGYTF
15	TRBV19	TRBJ1-2	CASSFRSGTGYGYTF
13	TRBV6-1	TRBJ1-1	CASRDREAFEAFF
15	TRBV10-3	TRBJ2-1	CAISPSGLAGGEQFF
13	TRBV11-2	TRBJ2-7	CASSLVDRGEQYF
15	TRBV5-1	TRBJ2-7	CASSLDGTGVYEQYF
17	TRBV4-1	TRBJ1-3	CASSQDPPEGTGNTIYF
15	TRBV4-3	TRBJ2-1	CASSPQRGGNIWMFF
13	TRBV10-3	TRBJ2-7	CAISDRTTYEQYF
14	TRBV5-1	TRBJ1-1	CASNRDRGDTEAFF
17	TRBV11-2	TRBJ1-2	CASSLAFRDRGPYGYTF
14	TRBV7-6	TRBJ2-7	CASSLATGLGEQYF
15	TRBV11-2	TRBJ2-5	CASSPRAAGLGAQYF
14	TRBV14	TRBJ2-5	CASSQDPAKETQYF
21	TRBV5-1	TRBJ1-2	CASSPAGTGGLISSKNYGYTF
15	TRBV10-3	TRBJ1-1	CAIRSLGLKNTEAFF
18	TRBV15	TRBJ2-5	CATSLSGRAERREETQYF
11	TRBV29-1	TRBJ1-1	CSVLDRGQAFF
15	TRBV4-3	TRBJ1-2	CASSQEETGNYGYTF
13	TRBV7-9	TRBJ2-5	CSSTEGAWETQYF
12	TRBV27	TRBJ1-2	CASSDRVAGYTF
13	TRBV11-2	TRBJ2-7	CASSLEDSGEQYF
15	TRBV11-2	TRBJ1-1	CASSLEGRGRTEAFF
12	TRBV7-9	TRBJ1-5	CSSSLGQQPQHF
16	TRBV4-2	TRBJ2-3	CASSQDLTIAGNTQYF